Sequencing of this TCR beta chain was carried out in a study of T cell responses to AZD1222 COVID-19 vaccine. Study-level findings and limits: Seropositive status at baseline applied to only 6 or 7 AZD1222 recipients.

Assay: immunoSEQ multiplex PCR; the TCRdb copy retains only in-frame clones and omits some. Here the sample spans about 53,000 clones, about 88% being singletons. Trimming cost V 10 bases and J 3 bases; bases outside gene matches: 12. This CDR3 contains 15 residues. Germline assignment: CDR1 MNHEY and CDR2 SVGAGI. Details on this clone: The target antigen is unknown.

The sequences come from peripheral blood, collected on day 0 of AZD1222 vaccination. The source of this sequence is an adult in good health. This chain links TRBV6-5 with TRBJ2-1; 7 bases align to TRBD2. The CDR3 DNA follows: TGTGCCACCACTGGGGTAGCGGGCCTCTACAATGAGCAGTTCTTC. Protein sequence: CATTGVAGLYNEQFF.